This is a list of T cell receptor beta chains from one sample in a study of T cells after posttransplantation cyclophosphamide. The method was immunoSEQ multiplex PCR; TCRdb's version includes in-frame clones alone and lacks a portion of them. The sample is made up of 20,000 to 25,000 clones, none counted only once. Sample: PBMCs. These receptors were collected from a woman aged 55-69 years in good health, CMV-negative, and a related stem cell transplant donor. CDR3s include the opening cysteine and the closing phenylalanine or tryptophan. The D gene is left open where the match is weak. Not all rows give a size; the values are once, few, many and, for expanded clones, a class.

many TRBJ2-7 TRBV5-1 14 TRBD2 TGCGCCAGCAGCGCGGGGGAGACACTCCACGAGCAGTACTTC CASSAGETLHEQYF
many TRBJ1-2 TRBV19 15 . TGTGCCAGTAGTAACTCTCGAGGGCCGGCGGGCGGCTACACCTTC CASSNSRGPAGGYTF
. TRBJ2-3 TRBV4-3 16 . TGCGCCAGCAGCCAAGAAGGCAGGGATAACACAGATACGCAGTATTTT CASSQEGRDNTDTQYF
many TRBJ1-5 TRBV28 13 . TGTGCCAGCAGCCTGGACAACAATCAGCCCCAGCATTTT CASSLDNNQPQHF
few TRBJ2-3 TRBV19 15 . TGTGCCAGTAGCCCTGGACTAGGGGGTGTAGATACGCAGTATTTT CASSPGLGGVDTQYF
many TRBJ1-5 TRBV18 13 . TGTGCCAGCTCACCAGGAGGTAGTCAGCCCCAGCATTTT CASSPGGSQPQHF
. TRBJ2-2 TRBV9 18 TRBD1 TGTGCCAGCAGCGTAGGTAGACAGGGGCCAAGCAACACCGGGGAGCTGTTTTTT CASSVGRQGPSNTGELFF
many TRBJ1-6 TRBV19 16 . TGTGCCAGTAGTACCCCCACAGGACAGACGAATTCACCCCTCCACTTT CASSTPTGQTNSPLHF
many TRBJ2-5 TRBV5-6 13 . TGTGCCAGCAGGAGAGCAGGGTGGGAGACCCAGTACTTC CASRRAGWETQYF
many TRBJ2-4 TRBV25-1 12 TRBD1 TGTGCCAGCAGTGGAGGGACAGGGGCCTTTTACTTC CASSGGTGAFYF
few TRBJ2-2 TRBV28 14 . TGTGCCAGCAGCGCGGGGACGAACACCGGGGAGCTGTTTTTT CASSAGTNTGELFF
. TRBJ2-3 TRBV29-1 14 TRBD2 TGCAGCGTGCCTTGGAGGGAGGGAGGAGATACGCAGTATTTT CSVPWREGGDTQYF
. TRBJ1-6 TRBV28 19 . TGTGCCAGCAGTAATCGGGGGGCGAAACCCCCGTGGAGTAATTCACCCCTCCACTTT CASSNRGAKPPWSNSPLHF
many TRBJ2-5 TRBV19 13 TRBD1 TGTGCCAGTACTGGACAGGGTCAAGAGACCCAGTACTTC CASTGQGQETQYF
few TRBJ2-5 TRBV9 18 TRBD1 TGTGCCAGCAGCGCCAACTCCGGGACAGGGGGTACCAAAGAGACCCAGTACTTC CASSANSGTGGTKETQYF
many TRBJ2-7 TRBV7-2 16 TRBD2 TGTGCCAGCAGCTTAGCGGCTAGCGGGAGGGTATACGAGCAGTACTTC CASSLAASGRVYEQYF
many TRBJ2-5 TRBV29-1 14 TRBD2 TGCAGCGTTGATTCTAGCGGGAGCCGAGAGACCCAGTACTTC CSVDSSGSRETQYF
many TRBJ1-2 TRBV9 16 . TGTGCCAGCAGCCAAGACGGGGGGCGTTCTAACTATGGCTACACCTTC CASSQDGGRSNYGYTF
many TRBJ1-2 TRBV5-1 14 TRBD1 TGCGCCAGCAGCTTATCACAGGGGGCAGGGGGCTACACCTTC CASSLSQGAGGYTF
many TRBJ2-3 TRBV15 14 . TGTGCCACCTTATCTGAGTTTGAGGCAGATACGCAGTATTTT CATLSEFEADTQYF
many TRBJ2-3 TRBV11-2 17 TRBD2 TGTGCCAGCAGCCCCTCGGGGTCGGGACTAGGCACAGATACGCAGTATTTT CASSPSGSGLGTDTQYF
few TRBJ1-1 TRBV7-8 16 . TGTGCCAGCAGCTTACGGACAGTGGGTTTGAACACTGAAGCTTTCTTT CASSLRTVGLNTEAFF
few TRBJ2-5 TRBV2 17 TRBD2 TGTGCCAGCAGTTTTGAGGGTAGCGGGGGGGCACAAGAGACCCAGTACTTC CASSFEGSGGAQETQYF
. TRBJ2-3 TRBV25-1 16 TRBD2 TGTGCCAGCAGTGAATATCCCGTGGGGGGGAGTCGTTTGCAGTATTTT CASSEYPVGGSRLQYF
. TRBJ2-5 TRBV9 13 . TGTGCCAGCAGCGCCACAGGAGGGGAGACCCAGTACTTC CASSATGGETQYF
many TRBJ1-5 TRBV7-9 14 . TGTGCCAGCAGCGGCGACAGGATCAATCAGCCCCAGCATTTT CASSGDRINQPQHF
many TRBJ1-4 TRBV9 15 TRBD1 TGTGCCAGCAGCCCCGGGACAGGGCCGGGTGAAAAACTGTTTTTT CASSPGTGPGEKLFF
many TRBJ1-3 TRBV2 19 . TGTGCCAGACCACTACCCTGGCCGAGTAATACCAGCTCTGGAAACACCATATATTTT CARPLPWPSNTSSGNTIYF
many TRBJ1-2 TRBV28 14 . TGTGCCAGCAGTTCGGGACTGAGACGGGGTGGCTACACCTTC CASSSGLRRGGYTF
few TRBJ2-5 TRBV25-1 14 TRBD1 TGTGCCAGCAGTGGCTACAGGGGGCAAGAGACCCAGTACTTC CASSGYRGQETQYF
many TRBJ1-1 TRBV7-8 17 TRBD1 TGTGCCAGCAGCAAAGGACAGATAGACAGGGCTATCACTGAAGCTTTCTTT CASSKGQIDRAITEAFF
many TRBJ2-5 TRBV6-6 12 . TGTGCCAGCAGTGCGGGTTCAGAGACCCAGTACTTC CASSAGSETQYF
. TRBJ2-7 TRBV4-2 16 . TGTGCCAGCAGCCAACCCCCAGAACAGGGCAGCTACGAGCAGTACTTC CASSQPPEQGSYEQYF
many TRBJ1-5 TRBV30 14 TRBD1 TGTGCCTGGAGCCGGGGACAGTTTAATCAGCCCCAGCATTTT CAWSRGQFNQPQHF
many TRBJ2-5 TRBV18 13 TRBD1 TGTGCCAGCTCCGGGACAGGGAAAGAGACCCAGTACTTC CASSGTGKETQYF
many TRBJ2-1 TRBV19 14 TRBD2 TGTGCCAGTAGTATAGCGGGAGGACTTAATGAGCAGTTCTTC CASSIAGGLNEQFF
many TRBJ2-7 TRBV28 11 . TGTGCCAGCAGTTCAATCTACGAGCAGTACTTC CASSSIYEQYF
many TRBJ1-1 TRBV5-6 12 . TGTGCCAGTGGGGGCCAGCCACAACAAGCTTTCTTT CASGGQPQQAFF
medium-sized TRBJ2-1 TRBV11-1 14 TRBD2 TGTGCCAGCAGCTTAGCGGGAGGGCCCAATGAGCAGTTCTTC CASSLAGGPNEQFF
many TRBJ1-5 TRBV7-9 16 . TGTGCCAGCAGCTTAGGGGCGGGGTCTACCAATCAGCCCCAGCATTTT CASSLGAGSTNQPQHF
many TRBJ1-2 TRBV18 15 . TGTGCCAGCTCACCCCTTGAGATGGGGGCTGATGGCTACACCTTC CASSPLEMGADGYTF
. TRBJ2-7 TRBV21-1 15 . TGTGCCAGCATCCAGGGACTAGCGGGAGGGTACGAGCAGTACTTC CASIQGLAGGYEQYF
many TRBJ1-2 TRBV29-1 13 TRBD1 TGCAGCGTTGAAGGGGACAGAATCTATGGCTACACCTTC CSVEGDRIYGYTF
few TRBJ2-1 TRBV9 15 TRBD2 TGTGCCAGCAGCGTCTCCGGGGGGGCCCGCAATGAGCAGTTCTTC CASSVSGGARNEQFF
many TRBJ2-4 TRBV11-2 17 TRBD2 TGTGCCAGCAGCTTAGGGGTCCAGCGGGAGACAAAAAACATTCAGTACTTC CASSLGVQRETKNIQYF
many TRBJ2-7 TRBV16 14 . TGTGCCAGCAGCCAATCTATCAGCTCCTACGAGCAGTACTTC CASSQSISSYEQYF
many TRBJ1-1 TRBV7-3 13 . TGTGCCAGCAGCTTCAAAAAGAACACTGAAGCTTTCTTT CASSFKKNTEAFF
few TRBJ2-5 TRBV10-3 13 . TGTGCCATCAGCGACCAGGGTGAAGGGACCCAGTACTTC CAISDQGEGTQYF
many TRBJ2-5 TRBV6-1 11 . TGTGCCAGCACCGGTGAAGAGACCCAGTACTTC CASTGEETQYF
many TRBJ2-7 TRBV5-5 16 . TGTGCCAGCAGCCTGCGGGTGGTGGCCGGCGGCTACGAGCAGTACTTC CASSLRVVAGGYEQYF
. TRBJ1-5 TRBV29-1 12 . TGCAGCGTTGTTGGAGGTGGTCAGCCCCAGCATTTT CSVVGGGQPQHF
many TRBJ2-1 TRBV4-2 15 TRBD2 TGTGCCAGCAGTCCCGGACTAGAGGGCCCTAATGAGCAGTTCTTC CASSPGLEGPNEQFF
many TRBJ2-7 TRBV4-3 14 TRBD2 TGCGCCAGCAGCCAACTACTGGCGGGGGGAGAGCAGTACTTC CASSQLLAGGEQYF
many TRBJ2-7 TRBV5-1 15 TRBD1 TGCGCCAGCAGCTTGGGACCGGGACAGATCTACGAGCAGTACTTC CASSLGPGQIYEQYF
many TRBJ1-1 TRBV30 15 TRBD1 TGTGCCTGGAGTGTCGCGGGACAGGAGAACACTGAAGCTTTCTTT CAWSVAGQENTEAFF
many TRBJ2-7 TRBV27 14 TRBD1 TGTGCCAGCAGTCCGGGACAGGGGGCGCACGAGCAGTACTTC CASSPGQGAHEQYF
few TRBJ1-2 TRBV4-3 14 TRBD1 TGCGCCAGCAGCCAAGGGCAGGGGGCGTCGGGCTACACCTTC CASSQGQGASGYTF